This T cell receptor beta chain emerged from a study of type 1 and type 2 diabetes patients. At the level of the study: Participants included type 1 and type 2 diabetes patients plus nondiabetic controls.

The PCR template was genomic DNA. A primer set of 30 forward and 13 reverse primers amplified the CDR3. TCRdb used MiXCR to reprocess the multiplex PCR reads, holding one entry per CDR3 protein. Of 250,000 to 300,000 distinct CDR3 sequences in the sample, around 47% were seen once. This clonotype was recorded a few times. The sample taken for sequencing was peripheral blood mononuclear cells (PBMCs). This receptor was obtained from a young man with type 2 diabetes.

This chain's CDR3 is CASSISGGVNEQFF. The CDR3 nucleotides read TGTGCCAGTAGTATTAGCGGGGGGGTCAATGAGCAGTTCTTC. The gene calls are TRBV19 and TRBJ2-1, with 11 bases fitting TRBD2. Germline V gives CDR1 LNHDA, CDR2 SQIVND (reference sequence). The CDR3 spans 14 residues. The J segment lost 6 bases and the V segment lost 3 bases, leaving 1 base of the junction unmatched.